One and the same sample provided the 30 T cell receptor beta chains below, sequenced in a study of response to subunit inactivated influenza vaccine. TCRdb reprocessed the RT-PCR reads via MiXCR and lists one record per CDR3 protein. The table has about 800,000 distinct CDR3 sequences, 21% seen once; the top ten hold 9.5% to 13%. Sample: PBMCs from blood, taken 5 days after vaccination. Source of these receptors: a middle-aged man who received an inactivated influenza vaccine.

This clonotype was detected only a few times. The chain links TRBV6-1 to TRBJ2-1; TRBD2 aligns across 11 bases. Germline CDR1 reads MNHNS; CDR2 reads SASEGT. V shed 6 bases, J shed 4 bases, and the junction held 8 bases outside the gene matches. The CDR3 contains 16 residues. CDR3 in DNA: TGTGCCAGCAGCTTCATAGCGGGGGGGTTATACAATGAGCAGTTCTTC. This gives the protein CASSFIAGGLYNEQFF.

In this sample, this clonotype turned up a few times. CDR3 loop: CASSDKRGIQETQYF. The CDR3 DNA is TGTGCCAGCAGCGACAAGCGGGGCATCCAAGAGACCCAGTACTTC. The chain employs TRBV13 and TRBJ2-5, with 7 bases aligning to TRBD2. V was clipped by 5 bases and J by 1 base; unmatched bases: 7. This CDR3 contains 15 residues. Germline assignment: CDR1 PRHDT and CDR2 FYEKMQ (reference sequence).

The gene calls are TRBV7-2 and TRBJ2-5; 9 bases map to TRBD1. This CDR3 comprises 14 residues. From germline, CDR1 is SGHTA and CDR2 FQGNSA. The V and J ends lost 5 bases and 5 bases, in that order; junction bases with no gene match: 6. For the CDR3, the DNA is TGTGCCAGCAGCCCACAGGGGGCGTCGGAGACCCAGTACTTC. Translation gives CASSPQGASETQYF.

The V gene is TRBV3-1, the J gene TRBJ2-7; 8 nucleotides line up with TRBD2. CDR1 and CDR2 from the germline V gene are LGHDT and YNNKEL (reference sequence). CDR3 length equals 15 residues. The V gene end was trimmed by 0 bases and the J gene end by 6 bases; junction bases not matched to a gene: 7. DNA for the CDR3: TGTGCCAGCAGCCAAGAGCCCAGCGGGAGAGCCGAGCAGTACTTC. Translating gives CASSQEPSGRAEQYF.

This clonotype was seen a handful of times. V and J are TRBV7-2 and TRBJ2-3; D not certain. V was clipped by 2 bases and J by 1 base, with 10 bases between them. Germline lookup yields CDR1 SGHTA and CDR2 FQGNSA. This CDR3 has 15 amino acids. CDR3 coding DNA: TGTGCCAGCAGCTTAAACGGCCTACGCACAGATACGCAGTATTTT. Protein product: CASSLNGLRTDTQYF.

This clonotype was observed a handful of times. J is TRBJ1-1 and V is TRBV9; D is undetermined. The CDR3 consists of 11 residues. The germline CDR1 and CDR2 sequences are SGDLS and YYNGEE. V lost 1 base and J lost 5, with 3 bases in between. CDR3 loop: CASSVMTEAFF. For the CDR3, the DNA is TGTGCCAGCAGCGTAATGACTGAAGCTTTCTTT.

This chain links TRBV20-1 with TRBJ2-3; D is uncertain. V shed 4 bases and J shed 0 bases, with 8 bases lying between them. The CDR3 is made up of 13 amino acids. CDR1 and CDR2 (germline): DFQATT, SNEGSKA (reference sequence). CDR3 amino acids: CSAMPGSTDTQYF. The CDR3 DNA is TGCAGTGCTATGCCCGGTAGCACAGATACGCAGTATTTT.

This clonotype has more than one count but fewer than ten. The chain uses TRBV12-3 or TRBV12-4 and TRBJ2-2; TRBD1 matches 7 bases. V was pared by 5 bases and J by 5 bases, with 8 bases of the junction left unmatched. This CDR3 region has 15 residues. The CDR3 is CASSPGQYLTGELFF. CDR3 bases: TGTGCCAGCAGTCCGGGACAGTACCTAACCGGGGAGCTGTTTTTT.

V is TRBV7-2 and J is TRBJ2-7, with 8 positions matching TRBD1. The CDR3 has 16 amino acids. Germline CDR1 is SGHTA and CDR2 is FQGNSA. The V and J ends lost 5 bases and 2 bases, in that order; junction bases with no gene match: 11. CDR3 region: CASSPPNRGTTYEQYF. DNA for the CDR3: TGTGCCAGCAGCCCACCGAACAGGGGGACGACCTACGAGCAGTACTTC.

The V call is TRBV2, the J call TRBJ1-2, with a possible D match to TRBD1 (6 bases). Germline CDR1 reads SNHLY; CDR2 reads FYNNEI. The CDR3 runs to 15 residues. Trimming took off 1 base at V and 6 bases at J, with 15 bases between the two ends. CDR3 loop: CASSEVRGAPNGYTF. CDR3 DNA sequence: TGTGCCAGCAGTGAAGTGCGGGGGGCGCCTAATGGCTACACCTTC.

This clonotype occurred a few times. The rearrangement joins TRBV6-2 or TRBV6-3 to TRBJ2-1; the D gene is possibly TRBD2 (5 bases). Per the germline V gene, CDR1 is MNHEY and CDR2 is SVGEGT. V was clipped by 0 bases and J by 4 bases, with 7 bases between them. The CDR3 sequence is 14 residues long. CDR3 region: CASSYSGIYNEQFF. DNA of the CDR3: TGTGCCAGCAGTTACTCCGGGATTTACAATGAGCAGTTCTTC.

V and J are TRBV6-2 or TRBV6-3 and TRBJ2-5; D is unresolved. CDR3 length: 12 amino acids. Germline V gene lookup returns CDR1 MNHEY and CDR2 SVGEGT. Trimming removed 8 bases at V and 6 bases at J, with 13 bases between. DNA for the CDR3: TGTGCCAGCGCGCAAGGGCGGAAGACCCAGTACTTC. The encoded protein is CASAQGRKTQYF.

The rearrangement joins TRBV25-1 to TRBJ2-1; 12 bases align to TRBD2. Per the germline V gene, CDR1 is MGHDK and CDR2 is SYGVNS. This CDR3 spans 18 amino acids. Trimming took 4 bases from V and 4 from J; bases not matched to a gene: 11. The DNA for the CDR3 is TGTGCCAGCAGTGGGTGGGGGTCTAGCGGGAGGGTATACAATGAGCAGTTCTTC. Translated: CASSGWGSSGRVYNEQFF.

This clonotype was picked up a small number of times. The V and J genes are TRBV5-1 and TRBJ2-1; a weak D match, TRBD1 (6 bases). V was pared by 3 bases and J by 10 bases, with 17 bases between. The CDR3 covers 14 residues. Germline V lookup: CDR1 SGHRS, CDR2 YFSETQ. CDR3 sequence reads: CASSSITGSGEQFF. Written as DNA, the CDR3 is TGCGCCAGCAGCTCGATAACAGGGTCGGGAGAGCAGTTCTTC.

The V and J genes are TRBV6-6 and TRBJ2-5; the D gene is possibly TRBD1 (5 bases). Looked up from germline, CDR1 is MNHNY and CDR2 is SVGAGI (reference sequence). The CDR3 totals 12 residues. Deletions cut 3 bases from V and 4 bases from J, with 6 bases between. The CDR3: CASSYTGETQYF. DNA for the CDR3: TGTGCCAGCAGTTATACAGGAGAGACCCAGTACTTC.

The V and J genes are TRBV4-2 and TRBJ2-1; the D is unclear. CDR3 length equals 13 residues. Germline-derived CDR1 and CDR2 are LGHNA and YNFKEQ. Trimming stripped 0 bases from V and 5 bases from J, with 5 bases between. As DNA, the CDR3 is TGTGCCAGCAGCCAAGAATGGGACAATGAGCAGTTCTTC. It specifies CASSQEWDNEQFF.

J is TRBJ2-3 and V is TRBV15; 10 positions match TRBD1. Germline trimming cut 3 bases from V and 2 bases from J; bases unmatched to any gene: 8. The germline CDR1 and CDR2 sequences are LNHNV and YYDKDF (reference sequence). The CDR3 is 17 amino acids. The CDR3 region has the DNA TGTGCCACCAGCAGGGGAATCGGACAGGGGGTCACAGATACGCAGTATTTT. It yields the protein CATSRGIGQGVTDTQYF.

The chain is built from TRBV27 and TRBJ2-7, with D perhaps matching TRBD2 (5 bases). The germline V gene has CDR1 MNHEY and CDR2 SMNVEV (reference sequence). This CDR3 region has 13 residues. Deletions cut 5 bases from V and 8 bases from J, with 16 bases between. This CDR3 reads CASSLELGGKQYF. CDR3 coding DNA: TGTGCCAGCAGTCTTGAATTAGGAGGCAAGCAGTACTTC.

The chain links TRBV7-2 to TRBJ2-7, with TRBD2 matching over 12 bases. V was clipped by 5 bases and J by 7 bases; unmatched bases: 15. CDR3 length: 17 residues. The germline CDR1 and CDR2 sequences are SGHTA and FQGNSA. Written as DNA, the CDR3 is TGTGCCAGCAGCCCTGTACCGGGACTAGCGGGTCCCCTTGAGCAGTACTTC. Translation gives CASSPVPGLAGPLEQYF.

This clonotype was found a few times. This chain connects TRBV7-9 to TRBJ2-1; D gene ambiguous. V shed 5 bases and J shed 1 base, with 15 bases lying between them. Germline V CDR1 and CDR2: SEHNR, FQNEAQ (reference sequence). This CDR3 contains 16 residues. DNA for the CDR3: TGTGCCAGCAGCGTACCCCCATATCAGTCCTACAATGAGCAGTTCTTC. This encodes CASSVPPYQSYNEQFF.

V and J are TRBV5-6 and TRBJ2-1; no definite D call. The CDR3 contains 16 residues. V was cut by 0 bases and J by 4 bases, with 14 bases left in between. Germline loops: CDR1 SGHDT, CDR2 YYEEEE. The CDR3 sequence: CASSLGTFLGYNEQFF. CDR3 sequence (DNA): TGTGCCAGCAGCTTGGGAACGTTTCTGGGGTACAATGAGCAGTTCTTC.

V is TRBV27 and J is TRBJ1-1; the match to TRBD1 covers 10 bases. The germline V gene has CDR1 MNHEY and CDR2 SMNVEV (reference sequence). The CDR3 extends over 17 amino acids. V lost 6 bases and J lost 4; bases outside the gene matches: 14. CDR3 sequence reads: CASRTRDRGILGTEAFF. CDR3 DNA sequence: TGTGCCAGCAGAACCCGGGACAGGGGAATCTTGGGCACTGAAGCTTTCTTT.

This clonotype was counted many times. V gene TRBV12-3 or TRBV12-4 combines with J gene TRBJ2-1; the D gene is possibly TRBD1 (6 bases). This CDR3 comprises 14 residues. Trimming took 5 bases from V and 7 from J, leaving 15 bases between them. CDR3 sequence: CASSRTASGNEQFF. The CDR3 nucleotides are TGTGCCAGCAGTAGGACAGCCTCGGGAAATGAGCAGTTCTTC.

The chain links TRBV7-2 to TRBJ1-6, with 7 bases fitting TRBD1. The V gene's germline CDR1 is SGHTA and CDR2 FQGNSA. J lost 8 bases, V lost 5 bases, and 9 bases had no gene match. The CDR3 loop spans 15 amino acids. The DNA for the CDR3 is TGTGCCAGCAGCCTAACTACAGGGGTGGATTCACCCCTCCACTTT. This translates into CASSLTTGVDSPLHF.

This clonotype was observed at least ten times. This rearrangement joins TRBV6-5 to TRBJ2-2, with D hard to call. The CDR3 sequence is 14 residues long. Germline V gives CDR1 MNHEY, CDR2 SVGAGI. V lost 6 bases to trimming and J lost 0 bases, with 8 bases between them. This chain's CDR3 is CASSYTANTGELFF. The CDR3, as DNA: TGTGCCAGCAGCTATACCGCGAACACCGGGGAGCTGTTTTTT.

This chain uses TRBV7-2 with TRBJ1-2; D ambiguous. The CDR3 has 12 residues. Trimming took 4 bases from V and 6 from J, leaving 9 bases between them. From germline, CDR1 is SGHTA and CDR2 FQGNSA. CDR3 in amino acids: CASSSRTDGYTF. The CDR3 nucleotides read TGTGCCAGCAGCTCTCGGACGGATGGCTACACCTTC. Combining the CDR3 with reference TRBV7-2 and TRBJ1-2 gives the whole variable domain GAGVSQSPSNKVTEKGKDVELRCDPISGHTALYWYRQSLGQGLEFLIYFQGNSAPDKSGLPSDRFSAERTGGSVSTLTIQRTQQEDSAVYLCASSSRTDGYTFGSGTRLTVV.

This clonotype turned up a few times. The chain links TRBV7-8 to TRBJ1-5; the D gene is possibly TRBD1 (6 bases). V lost 5 bases to trimming and J lost 5 bases, with 19 bases between them. CDR3 length equals 16 residues. Germline-derived CDR1 and CDR2 are SGHVS and FQNEAQ. The DNA of the CDR3 is TGTGCCAGCAGCCCACTAGCAACAGGGACGTATCAGCCCCAGCATTTT. It codes for CASSPLATGTYQPQHF.

The V and J genes are TRBV19 and TRBJ2-7; TRBD1 matches at 9 bases. The CDR3 contains 13 residues. V was pared by 6 bases and J by 5 bases, with 5 bases of the junction left unmatched. Germline-derived CDR1 and CDR2 are LNHDA and SQIVND (reference sequence). Here the CDR3 DNA reads TGTGCCAGTAGGAGAGGGACAGGGAACGAGCAGTACTTC. Translating it yields CASRRGTGNEQYF.

In the case of this clonotype: This sequence may be a read error, since a much larger clone differs from it by one base. This sequence joins TRBV5-1 and TRBJ2-1, with a possible D match to TRBD2 (6 bases). The CDR3 contains 14 residues. Germline V gives CDR1 SGHRS, CDR2 YFSETQ. This CDR3 reads CASSLAEGYNERFF. CDR3 nucleotides: TGCGCCAGCAGCTTGGCGGAGGGGTACAATGAGCGGTTCTTC.

V and J are TRBV15 and TRBJ2-1, with 8 bases identical to TRBD1. Looked up from germline, CDR1 is LNHNV and CDR2 is YYDKDF (reference sequence). Trimming took 2 bases from V and 8 from J; bases not matched to a gene: 8. The CDR3 runs 15 residues. The chain's CDR3 is CATSRSRQGNDEQFF. The CDR3 bases are TGTGCCACCAGCAGAAGTCGACAGGGGAACGATGAGCAGTTCTTC. Filled out from reference TRBV15 and TRBJ2-1, the complete variable domain reads DAMVIQNPRYQVTQFGKPVTLSCSQTLNHNVMYWYQQKSSQAPKLLFHYYDKDFNNEADTPDNFQSRRPNTSFCFLDIRSPGLGDTAMYLCATSRSRQGNDEQFFGPGTRLTVL.